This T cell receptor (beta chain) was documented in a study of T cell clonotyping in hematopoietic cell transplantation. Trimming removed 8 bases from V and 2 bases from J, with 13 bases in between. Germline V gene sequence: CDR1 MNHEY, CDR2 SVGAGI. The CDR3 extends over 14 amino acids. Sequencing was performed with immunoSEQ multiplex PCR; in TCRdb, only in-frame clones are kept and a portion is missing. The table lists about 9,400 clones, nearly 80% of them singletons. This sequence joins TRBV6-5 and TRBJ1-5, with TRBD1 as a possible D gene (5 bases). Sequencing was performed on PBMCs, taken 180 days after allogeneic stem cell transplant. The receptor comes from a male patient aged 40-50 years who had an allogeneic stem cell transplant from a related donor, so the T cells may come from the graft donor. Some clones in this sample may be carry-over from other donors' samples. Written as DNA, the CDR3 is TGTGCCAGCTGCCCGGGAGGGGGCAATCAGCCCCAGCATTTT. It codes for CASCPGGGNQPQHF.